Below, 25 T cell receptor beta chains from the same sample are listed, as sequenced in a study of blood T cell repertoires in COVID-19. Data came from immunoSEQ multiplex PCR; TCRdb stores just in-frame clones and leaves some out. The data show 190,000 or so clones, over 75% seen once. The specimen was peripheral blood. Receptors were obtained from an elderly woman with active or convalescent COVID-19.

This clone was detected a few times. The gene calls are TRBV9 and TRBJ1-1; 8 bases are a match to TRBD1. The germline gives CDR1 SGDLS, CDR2 YYNGEE. CDR3 length: 15 amino acids. The V gene end was trimmed by 3 bases and the J gene end by 1 base; junction bases not matched to a gene: 5. The CDR3 DNA is TGTGCCAGCAGCGACGCGGGGACAGGGAACACTGAAGCTTTCTTT. It translates to CASSDAGTGNTEAFF.

The genes are TRBV4-3 and TRBJ1-2, with D possibly being TRBD1 (6 bases). The ends were cut back, 1 base at V and 7 bases at J, with 19 bases in the middle. The CDR3 length is 16 residues. CDR1 and CDR2 (germline): LGHNA, YSLEER. Here the CDR3 reads CASSQAPPAGALGYTF. The CDR3 nucleotides read TGCGCCAGCAGCCAAGCCCCCCCGGCAGGGGCCCTTGGCTACACCTTC.

The chain links TRBV7-9 to TRBJ1-1, with a possible D match to TRBD1 (5 bases). The CDR3 length is 13 residues. Germline assignment: CDR1 SEHNR and CDR2 FQNEAQ (reference sequence). Trimming pared 7 bases from V and 0 bases from J, leaving 9 bases between. CDR3 sequence: CASIQGMNTEAFF. As DNA, the CDR3 is TGTGCCAGCATCCAGGGTATGAACACTGAAGCTTTCTTT. The entire variable domain, with the rest obtained from reference TRBV7-9 and TRBJ1-1, is as follows: DTGVSQNPRHKITKRGQNVTFRCDPISEHNRLYWYRQTLGQGPEFLTYFQNEAQLEKSRLLSDRFSAERPKGSFSTLEIQRTEQGDSAMYLCASIQGMNTEAFFGQGTRLTVV.

The sample holds a few counts of this clone. The CDR3 spells CASSPQAGTAYEQYF. The CDR3 DNA is TGCGCCAGCAGCCCTCAAGCGGGGACCGCCTACGAGCAGTACTTC. This chain joins TRBV5-1 and TRBJ2-7; the match to TRBD2 covers 7 bases. This CDR3 has 15 amino acids. Germline CDR1 reads SGHRS; CDR2 reads YFSETQ. The J segment lost 2 bases and the V segment lost 4 bases, leaving 9 bases of the junction unmatched.

The chain employs TRBV6-5 and TRBJ1-1; no firm D call. The CDR3 runs 13 residues. V dropped 6 bases and J dropped 1 base, with 9 bases sitting between them. Germline V gives CDR1 MNHEY, CDR2 SVGAGI. CDR3: CASRRPGNTEAFF. CDR3 in DNA: TGTGCCAGCAGACGTCCCGGGAACACTGAAGCTTTCTTT.

As DNA, the CDR3 is TGCGCCAGCAGCCAAGGCCAGAATGTTTACGAGCAGTACTTC. This gives the protein CASSQGQNVYEQYF. This chain links TRBV4-1 with TRBJ2-7; D not certain. The CDR3 totals 14 residues. V was cut by 1 base and J by 4 bases, with 11 bases left in between. Germline V lookup: CDR1 MGHRA, CDR2 YSYEKL.

The chain has TRBV15 and TRBJ2-1, with TRBD2 identical over 9 bases. The CDR3 is made up of 17 amino acids. Germline trimming cut 3 bases from V and 9 bases from J; bases unmatched to any gene: 15. The germline gives CDR1 LNHNV, CDR2 YYDKDF (reference sequence). The CDR3 DNA reads TGTGCCACCAGCAGGGGACGAAGTGGCGGGGGGGCCGGTGAGCAGTTCTTC. This encodes CATSRGRSGGGAGEQFF.

The chain uses TRBV5-1 and TRBJ1-4, with 10 bases lining up with TRBD1. Germline V lookup: CDR1 SGHRS, CDR2 YFSETQ. Losses at the gene ends were 4 bases for V and 4 bases for J; bases not matched to a gene: 4. CDR3 size: 15 residues. CDR3 coding DNA: TGCGCCAGCAGCAGACAGGGGGCATATAATGAAAAACTGTTTTTT. Protein: CASSRQGAYNEKLFF.

The V gene is TRBV27, the J gene TRBJ2-4; D may be TRBD2 (5 bases). Germline loops: CDR1 MNHEY, CDR2 SMNVEV (reference sequence). The ends were cut back, 3 bases at V and 2 bases at J, with 8 bases in the middle. This CDR3 region has 14 residues. CDR3 residues: CASSFGETKNIQYF. For the CDR3, the DNA is TGTGCCAGCAGTTTCGGGGAAACCAAAAACATTCAGTACTTC.

The chain uses TRBV5-8 and TRBJ2-2; 9 bases fit TRBD2. This CDR3 has 17 amino acids. Germline V gene data show CDR1 as SGHTS and CDR2 as YDEGEE. V lost 2 bases, J lost 5 bases, and 10 bases stayed unmatched. The CDR3 is CASSLFLAGPGTGELFF. CDR3 sequence (DNA): TGTGCCAGCAGCTTATTCCTAGCGGGGCCGGGGACCGGGGAGCTGTTTTTT.

This sequence joins TRBV19 and TRBJ1-5, with 7 bases matching TRBD1. CDR1 and CDR2 (germline): LNHDA, SQIVND (reference sequence). CDR3 length: 14 residues. V trimming: 3 bases; J trimming: 4 bases; junction bases outside the gene matches: 3. CDR3 residues: CASSIRDSNQPQHF. DNA for the CDR3: TGTGCCAGTAGTATTCGGGACAGTAATCAGCCCCAGCATTTT.

J is TRBJ1-6 and V is TRBV5-5; TRBD1 matches 7 bases. The CDR3 is 13 amino acids. V shed 0 bases and J 9 bases; nucleotides not matched to a gene: 0. Germline V gives CDR1 SGHKS, CDR2 YYEKEE (reference sequence). Here the CDR3 reads CASSLGTGSPLHF. The DNA for the CDR3 is TGTGCCAGCAGCTTGGGGACAGGTTCACCCCTCCACTTT.

V and J are TRBV28 and TRBJ2-5; no reliable D call. This CDR3 contains 16 residues. V dropped 7 bases and J dropped 4 bases, with 22 bases sitting between them. In germline, CDR1 is MDHEN, CDR2 SYDVKM. For the CDR3, the DNA is TGTGCCAGCACACCCACCGCGTCCTGGGCGACAGAGACCCAGTACTTC. Translated: CASTPTASWATETQYF.

This rearrangement joins TRBV28 to TRBJ1-2; 9 bases match TRBD1. Trimming removed 6 bases from V and 6 bases from J; junction bases left unmatched: 5. The V gene's germline CDR1 is MDHEN and CDR2 SYDVKM. This CDR3 spans 13 amino acids. CDR3 coding DNA: TGTGCCAGCAGGCAACAGGGGGCGCATGGCTACACCTTC. Residues: CASRQQGAHGYTF.

Notes on this clone: Other DNA sequences of this sample code for an identical CDR3. The chain combines TRBV3-1 (or the pseudogene TRBV3-2) with TRBJ1-2; D unresolved. V lost 1 base to trimming and J lost 0 bases, with 6 bases between them. The CDR3 covers 14 residues. Per the germline V gene, CDR1 is LGHDT and CDR2 is YNNKEL (reference sequence). The CDR3: CASSQATANYGYTF. In nucleotides, the CDR3 is TGTGCCAGCAGCCAAGCAACAGCTAACTATGGCTACACCTTC.

This chain uses TRBV10-3 with TRBJ1-3, with unresolved D. The germline V and J ends were trimmed by 8 bases and 1 base, with 12 bases remaining between them. The CDR3 spans 14 residues. Germline V gene data show CDR1 as ENHRY and CDR2 as SYGVKD. The CDR3 region is CAISAGRSGNTIYF. CDR3 DNA: TGTGCCATCTCTGCCGGCAGGTCTGGAAACACCATATATTTT.

V gene TRBV3-1 (or the pseudogene TRBV3-2) combines with J gene TRBJ2-2; D gene unclear. CDR3 length: 14 amino acids. The V end lost 2 bases, the J end lost 7 bases, and 11 bases lay between the germline ends. Germline assignment: CDR1 LGHDT and CDR2 YNNKEL (reference sequence). The chain's CDR3 is CASSQTLTVGELFF. The CDR3 nucleotides are TGTGCCAGCAGCCAAACGCTCACAGTCGGGGAGCTGTTTTTT.

The chain employs TRBV11-2 and TRBJ2-2; tentative D call: TRBD2 (5 bases). Germline V gene sequence: CDR1 SGHAT, CDR2 FQNNGV. This CDR3 has 19 amino acids. V was trimmed by 4 bases and J by 6 bases, leaving 27 bases between them. For the CDR3, the DNA is TGTGCCAGCAGCTCTCATCCAAATCCCGGGGAAAGTAGGGCCGGGGAGCTGTTTTTT. Protein sequence: CASSSHPNPGESRAGELFF.

The gene calls are TRBV3-1 (or the pseudogene TRBV3-2) and TRBJ1-2; tentative D call: TRBD1 (6 bases). The germline CDR1 and CDR2 sequences are LGHDT and YNNKEL (reference sequence). V was trimmed by 5 bases and J by 6 bases, leaving 10 bases between them. The CDR3 totals 12 residues. CDR3 in DNA: TGTGCCAGCAGCGTCCGACAGGATGGCTACACCTTC. Its translation is CASSVRQDGYTF.

The chain carries TRBV7-9 and TRBJ1-2; a weak D match, TRBD1 (6 bases). The CDR3 runs to 15 residues. CDR1 is SEHNR, CDR2 FQNEAQ, per germline (reference sequence). The ends were cut back, 1 base at V and 6 bases at J, with 15 bases in the middle. The CDR3 DNA reads as TGTGCCAGCAGCTTAGGGTCCAGGGGAAACGATGGCTACACCTTC. It specifies CASSLGSRGNDGYTF. The whole variable domain, filled in from reference TRBV7-9 and TRBJ1-2, reads DTGVSQNPRHKITKRGQNVTFRCDPISEHNRLYWYRQTLGQGPEFLTYFQNEAQLEKSRLLSDRFSAERPKGSFSTLEIQRTEQGDSAMYLCASSLGSRGNDGYTFGSGTRLTVV.

The rearrangement joins TRBV4-2 to TRBJ1-4; a possible D gene is TRBD1 (6 bases). The V gene lost 0 bases and the J gene lost 8 bases, with 10 bases spanning the gap. CDR1 is LGHNA, CDR2 YNFKEQ, per germline. This CDR3 has 14 amino acids. CDR3: CASSQEPRGEKLFF. CDR3 bases: TGTGCCAGCAGCCAAGAACCCAGGGGCGAAAAACTGTTTTTT.

This clone was seen more than once but under ten times. The chain combines TRBV6-4 with TRBJ2-3; 8 nucleotides agree with TRBD2. The CDR3 is made up of 16 amino acids. The germline gives CDR1 MRHNA, CDR2 SNTAGT. J lost 1 base, V lost 4 bases, and 7 bases had no gene match. The CDR3 region is CASSALAGDGTDTQYF. The CDR3, as DNA: TGTGCCAGCAGTGCTCTAGCGGGCGACGGCACAGATACGCAGTATTTT.

The chain links TRBV4-1 to TRBJ2-3; perhaps TRBD2 as D (5 bases). There are 16 residues in the CDR3. The ends were cut back, 0 bases at V and 0 bases at J, with 10 bases in the middle. In germline, CDR1 is MGHRA, CDR2 YSYEKL. In nucleotides, the CDR3 is TGCGCCAGCAGCCAAGAGGGAGTGCCTAGCACAGATACGCAGTATTTT. It codes for CASSQEGVPSTDTQYF.

V is TRBV5-1 and J is TRBJ2-5; 8 nucleotides match TRBD1. Per the germline V gene, CDR1 is SGHRS and CDR2 is YFSETQ. The CDR3 is made up of 16 amino acids. The V gene end was trimmed by 5 bases and the J gene end by 2 bases; junction bases not matched to a gene: 11. CDR3 region: CASRRGDRMEQETQYF. As DNA, the CDR3 is TGCGCCAGCAGGAGGGGGGACAGGATGGAGCAAGAGACCCAGTACTTC.

This clone occurred a few times. This chain links TRBV7-2 with TRBJ1-3; D gene unclear. Germline V gene sequence: CDR1 SGHTA, CDR2 FQGNSA. The CDR3 has 15 amino acids. Trimming shortened V by 5 bases and J by 3 bases, and 14 bases separated the two germline ends. CDR3 nucleotide sequence: TGTGCCAGCAGCAGAAGCTGGGCAGTTGGAAACACCATATATTTT. Residues: CASSRSWAVGNTIYF.